This T cell receptor (beta chain) was captured in a study of cytomegalovirus exposure and HLA in healthy donors. General study findings and limits: Confirmation was obtained in vitro that a few CMV-associated chains are specific for CMV antigens. Trimming of TCR beta V- and J-genes showed a link, identified in a later analysis, to a missense DCLRE1C variant. Accurate predictions that matched the HLA-A and HLA-B alleles of most subjects were reportedly made from TCR beta sequences. An analysis that came later showed most CMV-associated TCR beta chains appearing HLA-restricted.

The CDR3 is 12 residues long. Germline CDR1 SNHLY, CDR2 FYNNEI. 13 Jbeta primers and 60 Vbeta primers were used for the PCR. Measured with immunoSEQ multiplex PCR; TCRdb has only the in-frame clones, and not every one. Among 65,000 to 85,000 clones, more than 80% were seen once, and the ten largest hold just under 2%. Concerning this clone: Its antigen is still unknown.

The J gene is TRBJ2-5, the V gene TRBV2, with D uncertain. Matching the DNA end better, TRBJ2-7 makes the J call doubtful. The material sequenced was PBMCs. This TCR derives from a woman aged 25 to 39 in good health and CMV-seronegative. The chain's CDR3 is CASSEKNYEQYF. The CDR3 bases are TGTGCCAGCAGTGAAAAGAACTACGAGCAGTACTTC.